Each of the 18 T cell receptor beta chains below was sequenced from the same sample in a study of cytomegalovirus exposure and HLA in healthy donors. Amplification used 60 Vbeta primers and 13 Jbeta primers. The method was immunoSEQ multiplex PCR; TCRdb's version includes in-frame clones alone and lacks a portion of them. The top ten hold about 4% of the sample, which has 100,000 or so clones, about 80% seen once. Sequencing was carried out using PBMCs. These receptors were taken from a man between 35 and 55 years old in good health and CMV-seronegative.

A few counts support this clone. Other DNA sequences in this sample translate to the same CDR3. CDR3 protein: CSVVFDSQETQYF. CDR3 nucleotide sequence: TGCAGCGTTGTTTTTGACAGCCAAGAGACCCAGTACTTC. The chain couples TRBV29-1 to TRBJ2-5; tentatively, D is TRBD1 (5 bases). CDR1 is SQVTM, CDR2 ANQGSEA, per germline. There are 13 residues in the CDR3. The V end was cut by 4 bases, the J end by 1 base, with 10 bases between.

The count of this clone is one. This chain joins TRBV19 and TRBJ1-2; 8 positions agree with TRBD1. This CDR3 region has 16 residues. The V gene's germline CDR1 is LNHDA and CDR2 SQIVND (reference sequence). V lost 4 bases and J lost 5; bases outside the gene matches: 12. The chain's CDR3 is CASSTTGAGGVYGYTF. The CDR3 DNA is TGTGCCAGTAGTACAACGGGGGCAGGGGGCGTTTATGGCTACACCTTC.

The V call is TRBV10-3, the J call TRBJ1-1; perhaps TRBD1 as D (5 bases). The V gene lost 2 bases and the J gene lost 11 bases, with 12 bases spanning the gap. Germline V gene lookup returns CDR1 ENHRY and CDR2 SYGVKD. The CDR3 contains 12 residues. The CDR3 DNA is TGTGCCATCAGTGAGGGGGGGGGATGTGCTTTCTTT. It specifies CAISEGGGCAFF.

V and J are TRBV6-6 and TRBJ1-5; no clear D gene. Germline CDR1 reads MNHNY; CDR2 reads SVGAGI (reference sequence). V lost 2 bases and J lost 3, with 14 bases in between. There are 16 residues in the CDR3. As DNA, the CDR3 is TGTGCCAGCAGTTACGCGCCGCGGGAGTCCAATCAGCCCCAGCATTTT. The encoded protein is CASSYAPRESNQPQHF.

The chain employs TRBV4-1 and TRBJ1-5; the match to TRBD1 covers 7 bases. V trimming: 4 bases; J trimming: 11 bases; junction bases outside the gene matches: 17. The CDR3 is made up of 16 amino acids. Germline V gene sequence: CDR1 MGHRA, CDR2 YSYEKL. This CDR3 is CASSLHMTGTGEAQHF. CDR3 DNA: TGCGCCAGCAGCCTCCATATGACAGGGACCGGGGAGGCCCAGCATTTT.

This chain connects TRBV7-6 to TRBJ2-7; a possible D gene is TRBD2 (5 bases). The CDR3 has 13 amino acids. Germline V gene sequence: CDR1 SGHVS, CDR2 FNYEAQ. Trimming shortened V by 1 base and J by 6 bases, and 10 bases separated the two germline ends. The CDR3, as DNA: TGTGCCAGCAGCTTAGTTGAGGGTAGCGAGCAGTACTTC. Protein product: CASSLVEGSEQYF.

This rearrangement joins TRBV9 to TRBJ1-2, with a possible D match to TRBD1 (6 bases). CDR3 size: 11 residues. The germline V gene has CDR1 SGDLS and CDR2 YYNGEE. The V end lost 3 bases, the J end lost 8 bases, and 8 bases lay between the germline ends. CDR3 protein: CASSGGGGYTF. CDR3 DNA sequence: TGTGCCAGCAGCGGAGGGGGAGGCTACACCTTC.

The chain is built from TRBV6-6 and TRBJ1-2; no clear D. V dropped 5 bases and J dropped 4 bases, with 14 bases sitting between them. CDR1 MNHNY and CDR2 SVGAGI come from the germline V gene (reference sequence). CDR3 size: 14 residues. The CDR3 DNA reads TGTGCCAGCAGTAACGATGAGCGCTTCTATGGCTACACCTTC. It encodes CASSNDERFYGYTF.

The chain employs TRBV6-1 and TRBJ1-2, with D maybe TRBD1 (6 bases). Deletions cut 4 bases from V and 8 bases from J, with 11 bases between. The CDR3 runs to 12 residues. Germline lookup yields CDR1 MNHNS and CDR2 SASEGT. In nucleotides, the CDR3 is TGTGCCAGCAGTGGCAACAGGGTGGGCTACACCTTC. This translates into CASSGNRVGYTF.

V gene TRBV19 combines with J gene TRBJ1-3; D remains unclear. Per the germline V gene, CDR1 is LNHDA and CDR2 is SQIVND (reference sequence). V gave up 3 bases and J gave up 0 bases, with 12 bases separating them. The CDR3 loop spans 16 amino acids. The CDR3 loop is CASSIDHRSSGNTIYF. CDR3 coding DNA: TGTGCCAGTAGTATCGACCACCGGAGCTCTGGAAACACCATATATTTT.

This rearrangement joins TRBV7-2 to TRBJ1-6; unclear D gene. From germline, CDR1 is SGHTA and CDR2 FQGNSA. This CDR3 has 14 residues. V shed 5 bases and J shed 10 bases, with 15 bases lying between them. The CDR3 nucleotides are TGTGCCAGCAGCCCGGGCGGGGTAAAGTCACCCCTCCACTTT. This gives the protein CASSPGGVKSPLHF.

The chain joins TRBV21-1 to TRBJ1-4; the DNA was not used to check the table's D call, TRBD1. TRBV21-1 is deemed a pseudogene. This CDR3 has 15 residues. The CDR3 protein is CASSVRVETNEKLFF. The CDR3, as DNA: TGTGCCAGCAGCGTCAGGGTTGAAACTAATGAAAAACTGTTTTTT.

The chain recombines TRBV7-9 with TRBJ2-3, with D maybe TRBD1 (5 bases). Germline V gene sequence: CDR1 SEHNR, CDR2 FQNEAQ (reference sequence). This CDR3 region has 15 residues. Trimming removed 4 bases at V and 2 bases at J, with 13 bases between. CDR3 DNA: TGTGCCAGCAGCTCCCTTGACAGCCTCACAGATACGCAGTATTTT. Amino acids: CASSSLDSLTDTQYF.

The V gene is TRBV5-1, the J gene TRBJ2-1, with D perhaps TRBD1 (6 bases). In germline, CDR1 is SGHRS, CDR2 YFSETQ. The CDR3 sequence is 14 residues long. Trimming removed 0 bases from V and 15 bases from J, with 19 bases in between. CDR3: CASSLVGDTTDGFF. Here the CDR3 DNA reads TGCGCCAGCAGCTTGGTGGGGGACACCACAGACGGGTTCTTC.

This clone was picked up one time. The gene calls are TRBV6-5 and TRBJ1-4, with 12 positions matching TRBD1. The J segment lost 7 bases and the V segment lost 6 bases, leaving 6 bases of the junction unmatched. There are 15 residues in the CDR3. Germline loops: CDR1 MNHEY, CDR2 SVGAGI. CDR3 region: CASRELGQGAEKLFF. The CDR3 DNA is TGTGCCAGCAGGGAATTGGGACAGGGGGCTGAAAAACTGTTTTTT.

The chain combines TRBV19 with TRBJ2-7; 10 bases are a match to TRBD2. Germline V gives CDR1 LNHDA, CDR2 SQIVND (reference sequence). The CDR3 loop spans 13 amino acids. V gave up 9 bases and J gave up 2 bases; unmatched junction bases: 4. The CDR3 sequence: CARPGLATYEQYV. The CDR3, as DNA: TGTGCCAGGCCGGGACTAGCGACCTACGAGCAGTACGTC.

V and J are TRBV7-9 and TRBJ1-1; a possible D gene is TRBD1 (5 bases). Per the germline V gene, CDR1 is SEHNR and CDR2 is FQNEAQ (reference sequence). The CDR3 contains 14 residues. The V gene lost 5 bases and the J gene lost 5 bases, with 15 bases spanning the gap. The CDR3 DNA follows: TGTGCCAGCAGCGCCCTTGGGGCGCAAACTGAAGCTTTCTTT. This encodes CASSALGAQTEAFF. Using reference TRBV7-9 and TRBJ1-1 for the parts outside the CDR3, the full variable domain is DTGVSQNPRHKITKRGQNVTFRCDPISEHNRLYWYRQTLGQGPEFLTYFQNEAQLEKSRLLSDRFSAERPKGSFSTLEIQRTEQGDSAMYLCASSALGAQTEAFFGQGTRLTVV.

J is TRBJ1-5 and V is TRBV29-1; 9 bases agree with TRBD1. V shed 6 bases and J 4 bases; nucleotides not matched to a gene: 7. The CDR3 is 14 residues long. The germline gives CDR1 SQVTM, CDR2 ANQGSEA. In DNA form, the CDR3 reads TGCAGCGTCAAGGACAGGGGAGGTAATCAGCCCCAGCATTTT. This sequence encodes CSVKDRGGNQPQHF.